Shown below are 11 T cell receptor beta chains from a single sample sequenced in a study of cytomegalovirus exposure and HLA in healthy donors. PCR employed 60 Vbeta and 13 Jbeta primers. Repertoires were generated with immunoSEQ multiplex PCR, while TCRdb's copy carries only in-frame clones and drops some. The sample consists of 170,000 or so clones, about 80% of them appearing once. The sequenced sample consisted of PBMCs. The receptors originated from a man aged 25-45 years in good health and CMV-seropositive.

This clone was detected only once. The chain links TRBV4-2 to TRBJ2-7, with TRBD2 identical over 16 bases. Germline V gene data show CDR1 as LGHNA and CDR2 as YNFKEQ. The CDR3 has 19 amino acids. The ends lost 0 bases at V and 2 bases at J; junction bases unmatched: 7. In nucleotides, the CDR3 is TGTGCCAGCAGCCAAGAGCTGGGACTAGCGGGAGGGCCCGCCTACGAGCAGTACTTC. It encodes CASSQELGLAGGPAYEQYF.

The genes are TRBV4-1 and TRBJ1-3, with unresolved D. Germline CDR1 and CDR2: MGHRA and YSYEKL. The V and J ends lost 1 base and 1 base respectively, with 8 bases between them. This CDR3 has 15 residues. The CDR3 bases are TGCGCCAGCAGCCAAGCGTTGAGGTCTGGAAACACCATATATTTT. Translated: CASSQALRSGNTIYF.

The rearrangement links TRBV2 to TRBJ2-1; TRBD2 agrees at 10 bases. This CDR3 is 15 amino acids long. Germline lookup yields CDR1 SNHLY and CDR2 FYNNEI. V lost 4 bases to trimming and J lost 8 bases; unmatched junction nucleotides: 8. This CDR3 is CASSGTASGSDEQFF. Written as DNA, the CDR3 is TGTGCCAGCAGTGGAACGGCTAGCGGGAGTGATGAGCAGTTCTTC.

In this sample, this clone turned up a few times. V gene TRBV12-5 combines with J gene TRBJ2-3; D is possibly TRBD2 (8 bases). This CDR3 comprises 18 residues. Germline V gene sequence: CDR1 LGHNT, CDR2 FRNRAP. V was shortened by 1 base and J by 6 bases, with 23 bases between the two germline ends. The CDR3 loop is CASGLERGLAGGGDTQYF. The CDR3 coding sequence is TGTGCTAGTGGTTTGGAAAGGGGGCTAGCGGGTGGCGGCGATACGCAGTATTTT.

The chain has TRBV4-1 and TRBJ2-3, with D possibly being TRBD1 (5 bases). Germline CDR1 is MGHRA and CDR2 is YSYEKL. With 0 bases removed from V and 3 bases from J, the gap between germline ends came to 10 bases. This CDR3 spans 15 amino acids. The CDR3 DNA sequence: TGCGCCAGCAGCCAAGATCCAGGGCCGACAGATACGCAGTATTTT. This encodes CASSQDPGPTDTQYF.

The chain recombines TRBV5-1 with TRBJ1-1; no clear D. The CDR3 is 14 residues long. V lost 0 bases and J lost 1, with 7 bases in between. CDR1 is SGHRS, CDR2 YFSETQ, per germline. In DNA, the CDR3 is TGCGCCAGCAGCTTGGGATCGGGGAACACTGAAGCTTTCTTT. Translation gives CASSLGSGNTEAFF. The whole variable domain, remainder taken from reference TRBV5-1 and TRBJ1-1, is KAGVTQTPRYLIKTRGQQVTLSCSPISGHRSVSWYQQTPGQGLQFLFEYFSETQRNKGNFPGRFSGRQFSNSRSEMNVSTLELGDSALYLCASSLGSGNTEAFFGQGTRLTVV.

The chain recombines TRBV10-1 with TRBJ1-1; 9 bases are shared with TRBD1. This CDR3 has 18 residues. V shed 6 bases and J 4 bases; nucleotides not matched to a gene: 18. Germline loops: CDR1 WNHNN, CDR2 SYGVQD (reference sequence). Here the CDR3 reads CASSDHKLRWDRATEAFF. CDR3 in DNA: TGCGCCAGCAGCGACCACAAACTAAGGTGGGACAGGGCCACTGAAGCTTTCTTT.

CDR3 region: CASSLARVAGQNTEAFF. Written as DNA, the CDR3 is TGCGCCAGCAGCTTGGCAAGAGTGGCAGGGCAGAACACTGAAGCTTTCTTT. The chain joins TRBV5-1 to TRBJ1-1, with D possibly matching TRBD1 (5 bases). From germline, CDR1 is SGHRS and CDR2 YFSETQ. The V end lost 0 bases, the J end lost 1 base, and 16 bases lay between the germline ends. The CDR3 extends over 17 amino acids. Using reference TRBV5-1 and TRBJ1-1 for the parts outside the CDR3, the full variable domain is KAGVTQTPRYLIKTRGQQVTLSCSPISGHRSVSWYQQTPGQGLQFLFEYFSETQRNKGNFPGRFSGRQFSNSRSEMNVSTLELGDSALYLCASSLARVAGQNTEAFFGQGTRLTVV.

This chain connects TRBV28 to TRBJ2-1, with D perhaps TRBD2 (6 bases). The germline CDR1 and CDR2 sequences are MDHEN and SYDVKM. The CDR3 has 19 amino acids. The V and J ends lost 2 bases and 0 bases respectively, with 20 bases between them. CDR3 bases: TGTGCCAGCAGTTTAAATCTCCTAGCGAGACAAAGCTCCTACAATGAGCAGTTCTTC. Translation: CASSLNLLARQSSYNEQFF.

The chain has TRBV7-9 and TRBJ1-4, with D hard to call. Trimming stripped 2 bases from V and 4 bases from J, with 11 bases between. The CDR3 consists of 15 residues. The germline V gene has CDR1 SEHNR and CDR2 FQNEAQ (reference sequence). The CDR3, as DNA: TGTGCCAGCAGCTTAAGAGGCCAAGATAATGAAAAACTGTTTTTT. It encodes CASSLRGQDNEKLFF.

The chain is built from TRBV5-1 and TRBJ2-7; perhaps TRBD1 as D (6 bases). Germline V gene sequence: CDR1 SGHRS, CDR2 YFSETQ. This CDR3 is built from 15 residues. V shed 0 bases and J shed 2 bases, with 12 bases lying between them. The CDR3 DNA follows: TGCGCCAGCAGCTTGGGTCCAGGGGTCACCTACGAGCAGTACTTC. Protein: CASSLGPGVTYEQYF.